This T cell receptor beta chain derives from a study of T cells in tuberculosis. The CDR3 consists of 15 residues. The V gene's germline CDR1 is LGHNA and CDR2 YSLEER. With 5 bases clipped from V and 7 bases from J, the junction kept 9 bases outside the gene matches. Latent tuberculosis screening used tuberculin skin test and IGRA at entry. Clones were read by immunoSEQ multiplex PCR, and TCRdb kept only the in-frame ones, dropping some. Of tens of thousands of clones detected, 85% to 95% appear once; the ten largest clones hold roughly 15%. This clonotype was sampled from a donor aged 10-29 years with latent tuberculosis or without tuberculosis infection. Some clones in this sample may be carry-over from other donors' samples. This chain uses TRBV4-3 with TRBJ2-1, with 9 bases aligning to TRBD1. The specimen sequenced was PBMCs. Here the CDR3 reads CASSGRDRAKNEQFF. In DNA form, the CDR3 reads TGCGCCAGCAGCGGCCGGGACAGGGCTAAGAATGAGCAGTTCTTC.